The text below deals with one T cell receptor (beta chain). Its antigen is currently unknown. The sample originates from a study of T-cell memory formation after mild COVID-19. Broader study findings: A second wave of clones peaked on day 37, and their SARS-CoV-2 specificity went unconfirmed.

The CDR3 is 13 residues long. V lost 3 bases and J 9 bases, leaving 12 bases between the germline ends. cDNA libraries for TCR alpha and TCR beta, carrying sample barcodes and UMIs, came from 5'RACE with constant-segment primers. TCRdb recomputed calls from the 5' RACE reads with MiXCR, one row per CDR3 protein. There are a few hundred thousand distinct CDR3 sequences in the sample; under 30% occur only once, and roughly 11% lies in the top ten. The chain combines TRBV12-3 or TRBV12-4 with TRBJ2-1, with D perhaps TRBD2 (5 bases). Sequencing input: PBMCs or a T cell subset sorted from them (not recorded which). The source of this sequence is an adult woman who had mild COVID-19 (a few samples of this study predate the infection). Cell type and time point are not known. CDR3 coding DNA: TGTGCCAGCAGTTTGATAGGAGGCATTGAGCAGTTCTTC. Its protein product is CASSLIGGIEQFF.